The rows below give T cell receptor beta chains drawn from one sample of a study of T cell repertoires in cytomegalovirus infection. These receptors' antigens are unknown. MiXCR was run by TCRdb on the reads, yielding one entry per CDR3 protein. The data show a few hundred thousand distinct CDR3 sequences, roughly 43% seen once. The sequencing used cultured PBMCs, collected from culture after CMV antigen stimulation. The source of these receptors is a human donor in good health (CMV status not recorded). Some clones in this sample may be carry-over from other donors' samples. Both conserved end residues are part of each CDR3. The order of the fields is CDR3 length, V gene, clone size, J gene, D gene, CDR3 DNA, CDR3 protein. D genes are given only for firm matches. Where a row states a size, it is once, few, many or the class of an expanded clone; other rows omit it.

15	TRBV11-2	few	TRBJ2-7	TRBD1	TGTGCCAGCAGCTCATACAGGGGCCGCAATCTCTGGCAGTACTTC	CASSSYRGRNLWQYF
13	TRBV7-6	NA	TRBJ2-3	NA	TGTGCCAGCAGCTTAGCGCCGTGGGATACGCAGTATTTT	CASSLAPWDTQYF
13	TRBV6-5	few	TRBJ1-2	NA	TGTGCCAGCACCCTAGACAGTAACTATGGCTACACCTTC	CASTLDSNYGYTF
11	TRBV20-1	NA	TRBJ1-2	NA	TGCAGTGCTAGTCGGTCCAGCGGCTACACCTTC	CSASRSSGYTF
13	TRBV7-2	many	TRBJ2-5	TRBD2	TGTGCCAGCAGCCCTGGGACTACGGAGACCCAGTACTTC	CASSPGTTETQYF
15	TRBV20-1	NA	TRBJ2-3	TRBD2	TGCAGTGCTCATAAACTAGCGGGAAGCACAGATACGCAGTATTTT	CSAHKLAGSTDTQYF
16	TRBV19	NA	TRBJ2-3	NA	TGTGCCAGTAGTACCGGACTATCGGGATCGGCAGATACGCAGTATTTT	CASSTGLSGSADTQYF
12	TRBV30	NA	TRBJ1-2	TRBD1	TGTGCCTGGAAAATGGGACAGAGAGGCTACACCTTC	CAWKMGQRGYTF
15	TRBV12-3/TRBV12-4	NA	TRBJ2-5	NA	TGTGCCAGCAGTATCCGCGAGGGTCCGGGAGAGACCCAGTACTTC	CASSIREGPGETQYF
14	TRBV12-5	NA	TRBJ2-1	NA	TGTGCTAGTGGTTTATTGTTAGGGGTCACTGAGCAGTTCTTC	CASGLLLGVTEQFF
12	TRBV7-9	NA	TRBJ2-1	TRBD2	TGTGCCAGCAGCCGCGGGAGGGCTGAGCAGTTCTTC	CASSRGRAEQFF
17	TRBV10-3	few	TRBJ2-1	TRBD2	TGTGCCATCACCGCGGGGGGGGACTCTCGCTCCTACAATGAGCAGTTCTTC	CAITAGGDSRSYNEQFF
15	TRBV19	NA	TRBJ1-3	NA	TGTGCCAGTAGTATAGTCCCGGGATCGACGGGCACCATATATTTT	CASSIVPGSTGTIYF
14	TRBV7-2	NA	TRBJ1-1	NA	TGTGCCAGCAGCTTGGCAGGGTGGAACACTGAAGCTTTCTTT	CASSLAGWNTEAFF
17	TRBV10-3	NA	TRBJ1-5	TRBD1	TGTGCCATCAGTGAGCCCCCCATTCGACAGGGTGGTCAGCCCCAGCATTTT	CAISEPPIRQGGQPQHF